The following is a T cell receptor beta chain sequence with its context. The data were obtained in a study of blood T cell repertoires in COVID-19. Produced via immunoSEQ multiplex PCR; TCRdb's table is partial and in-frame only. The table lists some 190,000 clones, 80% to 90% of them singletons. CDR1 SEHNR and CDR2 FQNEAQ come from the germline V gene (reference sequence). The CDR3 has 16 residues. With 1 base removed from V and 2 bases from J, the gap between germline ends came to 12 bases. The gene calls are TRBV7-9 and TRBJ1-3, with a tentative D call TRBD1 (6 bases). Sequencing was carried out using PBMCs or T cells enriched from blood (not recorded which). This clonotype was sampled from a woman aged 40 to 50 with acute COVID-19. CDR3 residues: CASSLGGGAAGNTIYF. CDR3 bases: TGTGCCAGCAGCTTAGGTGGGGGCGCGGCTGGAAACACCATATATTTT.